This T cell receptor (beta chain) is from a study of cytomegalovirus exposure and HLA in healthy donors. The V gene's germline CDR1 is MNHEY and CDR2 SMNVEV (reference sequence). Deletions cut 7 bases from V and 3 bases from J, with 11 bases between. This CDR3 has 13 amino acids. It was with 60 Vbeta and 13 Jbeta primers that the PCR ran. Assay: immunoSEQ multiplex PCR; the TCRdb copy retains only in-frame clones and omits some. The sample includes tens of thousands of clones, around 60% of them seen just once. This clonotype was sampled from a human donor in good health. The chain has TRBV27 and TRBJ2-3, with D possibly being TRBD1 (5 bases). Sequencing input: PBMCs. The CDR3 bases are TGTGCCAGCAACGGCAGGGAAACAGATACGCAGTATTTT. Protein product: CASNGRETDTQYF.